The source of this T cell receptor beta chain is a study of T cell responses to AZD1222 COVID-19 vaccine. Background on the study: Second-dose timings of about 4 or about 12 weeks were pooled. Study-wide results and caveats: Clonal diversity may have been underestimated, and the donors were mostly white British, with more females than males. The span of vaccine-associated CD4 TCRs extended across spike, with dominance at 160-218 and 743-854.

V trimming: 4 bases; J trimming: 2 bases; junction bases outside the gene matches: 10. Germline assignment: CDR1 SGHDN and CDR2 FVKESK. The length of the CDR3 is 17 residues. As for this clone: Its antigen is as yet unknown.

Produced via immunoSEQ multiplex PCR; TCRdb's table is partial and in-frame only. The table records more than 140,000 clones, roughly nine tenths of them present only once. The rearrangement uses TRBV14 and TRBJ2-5; 10 bases align to TRBD1. The source of this sequence is an adult in good health. The input for sequencing was peripheral blood, taken on day 0 of AZD1222 vaccination. The CDR3 DNA follows: TGTGCCAGCAGCCTAAGGCGGGACAGGGGATTACAAGAGACCCAGTACTTC. It encodes CASSLRRDRGLQETQYF.